This section outlines one T cell receptor (beta chain) sequence together with its context. Its target is not known. These data come from a study of cytomegalovirus exposure and HLA in healthy donors. Findings and caveats of the study: Later analysis showed TCR association rates varying by HLA locus, highest for DRB1 and lowest for HLA-C.

PCR involved 60 Vbeta and 13 Jbeta primers. Only in-frame clones appear in the TCRdb table, and some are missing; sequencing was by immunoSEQ multiplex PCR. Of about 130,000 clones in the sample, about two thirds were seen once. The germline V and J ends were trimmed by 3 bases and 3 bases, with 8 bases remaining between them. This CDR3 has 13 amino acids. From germline, CDR1 is SNHLY and CDR2 FYNNEI. Source material: PBMCs. This receptor was obtained from a woman aged 55-69 years in good health and CMV-seropositive. The chain employs TRBV2 and TRBJ1-2; no reliable D call. CDR3 residues: CASSDLADYGYTF. DNA for the CDR3: TGTGCCAGCAGTGATTTGGCAGACTATGGCTACACCTTC.